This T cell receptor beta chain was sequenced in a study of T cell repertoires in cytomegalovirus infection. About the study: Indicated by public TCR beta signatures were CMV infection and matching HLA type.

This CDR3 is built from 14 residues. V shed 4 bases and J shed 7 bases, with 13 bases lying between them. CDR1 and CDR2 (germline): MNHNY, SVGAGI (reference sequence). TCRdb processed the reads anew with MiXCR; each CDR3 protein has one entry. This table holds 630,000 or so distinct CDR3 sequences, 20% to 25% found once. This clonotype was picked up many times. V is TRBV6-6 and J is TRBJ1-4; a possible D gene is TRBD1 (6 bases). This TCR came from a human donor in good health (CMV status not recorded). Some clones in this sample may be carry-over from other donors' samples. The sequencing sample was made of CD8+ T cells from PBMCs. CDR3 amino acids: CASSWDGGAEKLFF. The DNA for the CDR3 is TGTGCCAGCAGTTGGGATGGGGGGGCTGAAAAACTGTTTTTT.